The rows below give T cell receptor beta chains drawn from one sample of a study of T cells in Graves' hyperthyroidism and ophthalmopathy. A single record per CDR3 protein comes from TCRdb applying MiXCR to the multiplex PCR reads. Among fewer than 400,000 distinct CDR3 sequences listed, about 14% were seen once. The sequencing input was blood. Every receptor here comes from a man aged 45-60 years with Graves' ophthalmopathy. The CDR3 runs from the conserved cysteine through the conserved F or W.

v_gene: TRBV7-2
CDR3aa: CASSLAGGHSYEQYF

v_gene: TRBV6-1
CDR3aa: CASSPQGSEKLFF

v_gene: TRBV10-2
CDR3aa: CASSLGHNNYGYTF

v_gene: TRBV7-6
CDR3aa: CASSPGMRIDEQFF

v_gene: TRBV6-6
CDR3aa: CASSYTRATNEKLFF

v_gene: TRBV20-1
CDR3aa: CSGYRGGSSYNEQFF

v_gene: TRBV20-1
CDR3aa: CSAKSTSGSYEQYF

v_gene: TRBV7-9
CDR3aa: CASSLTGRAGEKLFF

v_gene: TRBV3-1
CDR3aa: CASSQAAGGLAGKRGKTDTQYF

v_gene: TRBV6-1
CDR3aa: CAGAKARGFTGELFF

v_gene: TRBV20-1
CDR3aa: CSARLHQGHNEQFF

v_gene: TRBV11-1
CDR3aa: CASSGVTGTPWGEQYF

v_gene: TRBV7-2
CDR3aa: CASRPGGRSSYEQYF

v_gene: TRBV6-4
CDR3aa: CASSDSNNYGYTF

v_gene: TRBV6-1
CDR3aa: CASSLHKKNTEAFF

v_gene: TRBV29-1
CDR3aa: CSVTGTWGNTIYF

v_gene: TRBV6-1
CDR3aa: CASSETGEGYSYNEQFF

v_gene: TRBV7-8
CDR3aa: CASSSWGGGSKNIQYF

v_gene: TRBV30
CDR3aa: CAWSVRSATEAFF

v_gene: TRBV19
CDR3aa: CASQGRGTGELFF

v_gene: TRBV13
CDR3aa: CASRAGSGELFF